One T cell receptor beta chain is described in this entry. Its recognized antigen is unknown. Base qualities were left out, and no much larger clone turns up one base away. This record belongs to a study of blood T cell repertoires in COVID-19 (TCRdb year 2020). As for the study more broadly: Samples from collaborators originated in the United States, Italy and Spain and spanned both the acute and convalescent phases of COVID-19. The sample metadata nearly always contained a de-identified subject ID, COVID-19 status, age in years and sex. The repertoires were released in a freely available public database meant as a resource for research on the immune response to SARS-CoV-2. Subjects who had been exposed to COVID-19, were actively infected with it, or had recovered from it provided the deeply sampled blood TCRbeta repertoires that made up the dataset. HLA class I and class II types, where available, came from metadata supplied by the sample provider rather than from assay-based typing. Samples came from the ongoing ImmuneRACE study (first 160 participants) plus 1,254 subjects from 6 global collaborators. The prospective study material was composed of cDNA or gDNA derived from T cells, B-cell-depleted T cells, or PBMCs. What the study reported, not specific to this receptor: The amount of clinical and demographic metadata varied by source and participant and was provided uncurated.

Whole blood was collected in K2EDTA tubes by collaborating institutions according to the institutions' own protocols. For TCRbeta analysis, collaborators shipped samples in one of three forms: frozen whole blood, isolated PBMCs, or DNA extracted from either of those sample types. The immunoSEQ Assay, a bias-controlled multiplex PCR, was used to amplify TCRbeta CDR3 regions from genomic DNA. Per the source publication's procedure: Nucleated cell counts per sample were estimated from amplification of reference gene primers within the assay. To quantify the absolute abundance of each unique TCRbeta CDR3 rearrangement, sequence reads were collapsed and filtered. For each sample, productive Simpson clonality was calculated as the square root of Simpson's diversity index over productive rearrangements. The table comes from immuneACCESS by way of TCRdb, which keeps in-frame sequences with V and J called. Part of the clones is missing from these tables; in studies checked, under half for an unresolved V gene and the rest for unknown reasons. V and J calls and clone size are copied from that table; D and trimming were computed from the DNA. A total of around 150,000 clones appear in this sample, around 90% of them only once. 2.5% to 3.5% of the sample comes from the top ten.

The CDR3, cysteine through phenylalanine, is 16 amino acids long. The only DNA kept is the CDR3, 48 bases in frame from the first base. Per the germline V gene, MGHRA is the CDR1 and YSYEKL is the CDR2. V loses 5 bases of germline sequence and J loses 2 bases, and the interval between the two ends is 19 bases. The TCR was taken from a man in his 60s with acute or convalescent COVID-19. The receptor chain draws on TRBV4-1 and TRBJ2-7; TRBD2 is perhaps the D gene, given 5 matching bases. Sequencing was done on a sample of peripheral blood. The base sequence is TGCGCCAGCAGCTTTTTACCCGGGGAACCGGCCTACGAGCAGTACTTC. This encodes CASSFLPGEPAYEQYF.